Listed below are T cell receptor beta chains from one sample, sequenced in a study of CD4 T cells in relation to SARS-CoV-2 and coronaviruses. Method: immunoSEQ multiplex PCR; TCRdb's copy keeps in-frame clones and lacks some. Of nearly 70,000 clones listed, 93% were seen once; the top ten hold around 0.25%. Sequences were obtained from naive CD4+ T cells from PBMCs. The receptors were gathered from a human donor in good health. Both conserved end residues are part of each CDR3. D genes are given only for firm matches. A clone size is listed for some rows: how often the clone was seen (once, few, many), or a class if it is expanded.

v_call	clone_size	d_call	j_call	cdr3_aa	cdr3_nt
TRBV7-2	-	TRBD1	TRBJ2-1	CASSLERTGNEQFF	TGTGCCAGCAGCTTAGAGCGGACAGGGAATGAGCAGTTCTTC
TRBV10-1	-	-	TRBJ1-1	CASRRAPNTEAFF	TGCGCCAGCAGGAGGGCCCCGAACACTGAAGCTTTCTTT
TRBV13	-	-	TRBJ1-2	CASSLAPVYGYTF	TGTGCCAGCAGCTTAGCCCCAGTCTATGGCTACACCTTC
TRBV28	-	-	TRBJ2-2	CASRDGELFF	TGTGCCAGCAGGGACGGGGAGCTGTTTTTT
TRBV5-1	-	TRBD1	TRBJ2-3	CASSPGQGQYF	TGCGCCAGCAGCCCGGGACAGGGGCAGTATTTT
TRBV7-2	-	TRBD1	TRBJ2-3	CASSPQTGMPTQYF	TGTGCCAGCAGTCCACAGACAGGGATGCCAACGCAGTATTTT
TRBV11-3	-	-	TRBJ2-5	CASSLDRVDETQYF	TGTGCCAGCAGCTTAGACAGGGTCGACGAGACCCAGTACTTC
TRBV27	-	TRBD1	TRBJ1-2	CASSGPTGFGYTF	TGTGCCAGCAGTGGCCCGACAGGGTTTGGCTACACCTTC
TRBV6-2/TRBV6-3	-	TRBD1	TRBJ2-5	CASSSPGTGVETQYF	TGTGCCAGCAGCTCCCCCGGGACAGGGGTAGAGACCCAGTACTTC
TRBV4-1	few	-	TRBJ1-1	CASSQVVLMVRTEAFF	TGCGCCAGCAGCCAAGTGGTTTTGATGGTGAGAACTGAAGCTTTCTTT
TRBV6-2/TRBV6-3	-	-	TRBJ2-2	CASSYDGAEPNTGELFF	TGTGCCAGCAGTTACGACGGGGCAGAGCCGAACACCGGGGAGCTGTTTTTT
TRBV6-5	-	-	TRBJ1-4	CASSPGGRVEKLFF	TGTGCCAGCAGCCCGGGGGGCCGGGTTGAAAAACTGTTTTTT
TRBV7-2	-	TRBD1	TRBJ2-5	CASSRGQGGETQYF	TGTGCCAGCAGCCGGGGACAGGGTGGAGAGACCCAGTACTTC
TRBV4-3	-	TRBD1	TRBJ1-4	CASSQEFYRGRDEKLFF	TGCGCCAGCAGCCAAGAATTCTACAGGGGGCGCGATGAAAAACTGTTTTTT
TRBV12-3/TRBV12-4	-	-	TRBJ1-1	CASARSAEAFF	TGTGCCAGCGCCCGGTCCGCTGAAGCTTTCTTT
TRBV9	-	TRBD2	TRBJ2-3	CASSVNRLAGVADTQYF	TGTGCCAGCAGCGTAAATAGGCTAGCGGGAGTTGCAGATACGCAGTATTTT
TRBV19	-	TRBD2	TRBJ2-3	CASSNSGGAGDTQYF	TGTGCCAGTAGTAATAGCGGGGGGGCTGGAGATACGCAGTATTTT
TRBV5-1	-	TRBD2	TRBJ2-5	CASSLAVGAGGLETQYF	TGCGCCAGCAGCTTGGCGGTAGGAGCGGGAGGGCTCGAGACCCAGTACTTC
TRBV19	-	-	TRBJ2-5	CASTRDPDGETQYF	TGTGCCAGTACCCGGGACCCGGACGGGGAGACCCAGTACTTC
TRBV19	-	-	TRBJ1-6	CASTPTGLGNSPLHF	TGTGCCAGTACCCCTACAGGGCTCGGTAATTCACCCCTCCACTTT
TRBV6-6	-	TRBD1	TRBJ1-3	CASRGQNSGNTIYF	TGTGCCAGCAGGGGACAGAACTCTGGAAACACCATATATTTT
TRBV2	-	TRBD1	TRBJ1-1	CASSERGRGLTEAFF	TGTGCCAGCAGTGAAAGGGGCAGGGGGCTTACTGAAGCTTTCTTT
TRBV29-1	-	-	TRBJ2-5	CSVVAGSGEETQYF	TGCAGCGTTGTAGCAGGGTCAGGGGAAGAGACCCAGTACTTC
TRBV11-2	-	TRBD1	TRBJ2-1	CASSLERQGASYNEQFF	TGTGCCAGCAGCTTAGAAAGACAGGGGGCTTCGTACAATGAGCAGTTCTTC
TRBV7-9	-	TRBD2	TRBJ2-1	CASTSGSGSANEQFF	TGTGCCAGCACCTCGGGGAGCGGGAGTGCCAATGAGCAGTTCTTC
TRBV25-1	-	-	TRBJ1-4	CASSEGGEKLFF	TGTGCCAGCAGTGAGGGGGGGGAAAAACTGTTTTTT
TRBV28	-	TRBD1	TRBJ2-5	CASSARTGETQYF	TGTGCCAGCAGTGCAAGGACAGGAGAGACCCAGTACTTC
TRBV13	-	-	TRBJ1-2	CASSPPLVAGYTF	TGTGCCAGCAGCCCCCCCCTCGTGGCTGGCTACACCTTC
TRBV5-6	-	TRBD2	TRBJ2-7	CASSLVGGAYEQYF	TGTGCCAGCAGCTTGGTCGGGGGGGCCTACGAGCAGTACTTC
TRBV19	-	-	TRBJ2-6	CASSAGSGANVLTF	TGTGCCAGTAGTGCAGGTTCTGGGGCCAACGTCCTGACTTTC
TRBV7-9	-	-	TRBJ1-1	CASSLEGNTEAFF	TGTGCCAGCAGTCTTGAGGGGAACACTGAAGCTTTCTTT
TRBV5-1	-	TRBD2	TRBJ2-3	CASSLTSGLSTDTQYF	TGCGCCAGCAGCTTGACTAGCGGACTTAGCACAGATACGCAGTATTTT
TRBV5-1	-	-	TRBJ2-3	CASSLDRPDTQYF	TGCGCCAGCAGCTTGGATCGTCCAGATACGCAGTATTTT
TRBV12-5	-	-	TRBJ1-1	CASGLISRSAGGSFTEAFF	TGTGCTAGTGGTTTGATATCCCGGTCCGCCGGGGGTAGTTTCACTGAAGCTTTCTTT
TRBV29-1	-	-	TRBJ2-3	CSLLSGSDTQYF	TGCAGCCTCCTTTCAGGGTCCGATACGCAGTATTTT
TRBV7-9	-	TRBD1	TRBJ2-4	CASSLALAGGADIQYF	TGTGCCAGCAGCTTAGCCCTCGCAGGGGGCGCAGACATTCAGTACTTC
TRBV9	-	-	TRBJ1-2	CASSPTTAGGYTF	TGTGCCAGCAGCCCCACGACTGCCGGGGGCTACACCTTC
TRBV30	-	-	TRBJ1-5	CACTPGPSYFNQPQHF	TGTGCCTGTACCCCGGGACCCAGCTACTTTAATCAGCCCCAGCATTTT
TRBV28	-	-	TRBJ2-7	CASSLSGGPLSNEQYF	TGTGCCAGCAGTTTATCAGGAGGACCGTTGTCTAACGAGCAGTACTTC
TRBV1	-	-	TRBJ2-1	CTSSQDPWSGAYNEQFF	TGCACCAGCAGCCAAGATCCCTGGAGCGGGGCCTACAATGAGCAGTTCTTC
TRBV30	-	TRBD1	TRBJ1-1	CAWRRDRRDTEAFF	TGTGCCTGGAGGAGGGACAGGAGGGACACTGAAGCTTTCTTT
TRBV28	-	-	TRBJ1-4	CASSDAGPRGEKLFF	TGTGCCAGCTCCGACGCTGGGCCCAGAGGTGAAAAACTGTTTTTT
TRBV19	-	TRBD2	TRBJ2-1	CASRAGGPYNEQFF	TGTGCCAGTAGAGCGGGGGGCCCCTACAATGAGCAGTTCTTC
TRBV24-1	-	-	TRBJ1-1	CATSAQGSTEAFF	TGTGCCACCAGTGCGCAGGGTTCCACTGAAGCTTTCTTT
TRBV27	-	-	TRBJ1-1	CASSLNRNTEAFF	TGTGCCAGCAGTTTAAACAGGAACACTGAAGCTTTCTTT
TRBV10-3	-	TRBD2	TRBJ2-3	CAISDGTSGGATDTQYF	TGTGCCATCAGTGACGGGACTAGCGGGGGAGCCACAGATACGCAGTATTTT
TRBV18	-	-	TRBJ1-5	CASSPLAGRAPQHF	TGTGCCAGCTCACCATTGGCAGGGCGGGCACCCCAGCATTTT
TRBV2	-	TRBD1	TRBJ1-6	CASSEAGTGVFNSPLHF	TGTGCCAGCAGTGAAGCTGGGACAGGGGTATTTAATTCACCCCTCCACTTT
TRBV18	-	-	TRBJ2-7	CASSPQGGGEQYF	TGTGCCAGCTCACCACAAGGAGGGGGCGAGCAGTACTTC
TRBV9	-	-	TRBJ2-3	CASNLAAAGPDTQYF	TGTGCCAGCAACCTAGCTGCCGCCGGCCCAGATACGCAGTATTTT